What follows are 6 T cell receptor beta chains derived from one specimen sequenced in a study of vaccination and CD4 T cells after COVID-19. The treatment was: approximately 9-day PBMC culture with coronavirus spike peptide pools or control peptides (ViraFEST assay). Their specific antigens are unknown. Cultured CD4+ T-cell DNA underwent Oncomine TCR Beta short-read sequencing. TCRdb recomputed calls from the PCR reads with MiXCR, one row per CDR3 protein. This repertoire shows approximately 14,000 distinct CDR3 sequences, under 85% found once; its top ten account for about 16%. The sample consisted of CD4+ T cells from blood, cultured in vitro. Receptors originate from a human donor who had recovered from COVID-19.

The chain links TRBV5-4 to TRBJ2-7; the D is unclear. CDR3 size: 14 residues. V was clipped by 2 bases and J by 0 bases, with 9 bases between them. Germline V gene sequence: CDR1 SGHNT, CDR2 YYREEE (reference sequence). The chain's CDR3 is CASSFRPNSYEQYF. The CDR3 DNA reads TGTGCCAGCAGCTTTCGGCCGAACTCCTACGAGCAGTACTTC.

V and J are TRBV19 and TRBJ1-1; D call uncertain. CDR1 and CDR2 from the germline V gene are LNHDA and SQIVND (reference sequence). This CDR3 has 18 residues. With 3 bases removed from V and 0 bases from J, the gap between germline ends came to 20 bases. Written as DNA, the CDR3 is TGTGCCAGTAGTATCCTGATTCGGGATCAAGGACTGAACACTGAAGCTTTCTTT. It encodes CASSILIRDQGLNTEAFF.

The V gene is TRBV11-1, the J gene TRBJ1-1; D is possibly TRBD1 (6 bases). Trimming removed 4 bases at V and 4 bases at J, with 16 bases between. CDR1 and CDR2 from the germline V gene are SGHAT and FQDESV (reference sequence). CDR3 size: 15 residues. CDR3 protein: CASSSQGRGTTEAFF. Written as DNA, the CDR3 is TGTGCCAGCAGCTCCCAGGGGCGCGGGACCACTGAAGCTTTCTTT.

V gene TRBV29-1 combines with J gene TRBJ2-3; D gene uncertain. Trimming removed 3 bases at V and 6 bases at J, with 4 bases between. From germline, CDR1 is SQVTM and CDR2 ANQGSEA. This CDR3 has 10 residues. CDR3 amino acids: CSVEIDTQYF. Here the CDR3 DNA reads TGCAGCGTTGAGATCGATACGCAGTATTTT.

This CDR3 is CASATTGNTEAFF. Written as DNA, the CDR3 is TGTGCCAGCGCCACGACAGGAAACACTGAAGCTTTCTTT. The rearrangement joins TRBV25-1 to TRBJ1-1; a possible D gene is TRBD1 (6 bases). The germline V and J ends were trimmed by 8 bases and 2 bases, with 12 bases remaining between them. The CDR3 is made up of 13 amino acids. Germline V gene data show CDR1 as MGHDK and CDR2 as SYGVNS.

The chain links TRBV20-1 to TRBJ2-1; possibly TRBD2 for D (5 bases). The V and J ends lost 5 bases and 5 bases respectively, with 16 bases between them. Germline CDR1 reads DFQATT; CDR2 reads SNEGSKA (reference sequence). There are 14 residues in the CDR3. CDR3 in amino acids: CSAPPRGRNNEQFF. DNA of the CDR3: TGCAGTGCTCCTCCTCGAGGGCGAAACAATGAGCAGTTCTTC.